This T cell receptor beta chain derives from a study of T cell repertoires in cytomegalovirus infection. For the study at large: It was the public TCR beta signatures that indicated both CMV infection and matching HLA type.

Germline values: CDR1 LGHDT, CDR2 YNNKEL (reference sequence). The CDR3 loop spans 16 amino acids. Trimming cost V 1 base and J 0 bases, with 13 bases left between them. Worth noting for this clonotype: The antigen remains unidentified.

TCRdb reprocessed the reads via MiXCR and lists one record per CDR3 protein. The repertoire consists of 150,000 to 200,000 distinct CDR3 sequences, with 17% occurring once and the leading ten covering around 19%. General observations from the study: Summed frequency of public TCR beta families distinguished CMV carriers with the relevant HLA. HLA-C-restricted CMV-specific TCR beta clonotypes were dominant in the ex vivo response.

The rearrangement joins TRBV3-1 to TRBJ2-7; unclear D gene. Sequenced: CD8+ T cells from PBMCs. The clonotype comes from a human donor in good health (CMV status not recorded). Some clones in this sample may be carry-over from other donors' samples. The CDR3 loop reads CASSQGRRSYSYEQYF. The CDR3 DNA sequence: TGTGCCAGCAGCCAAGGTCGCCGGTCATACTCCTACGAGCAGTACTTC.